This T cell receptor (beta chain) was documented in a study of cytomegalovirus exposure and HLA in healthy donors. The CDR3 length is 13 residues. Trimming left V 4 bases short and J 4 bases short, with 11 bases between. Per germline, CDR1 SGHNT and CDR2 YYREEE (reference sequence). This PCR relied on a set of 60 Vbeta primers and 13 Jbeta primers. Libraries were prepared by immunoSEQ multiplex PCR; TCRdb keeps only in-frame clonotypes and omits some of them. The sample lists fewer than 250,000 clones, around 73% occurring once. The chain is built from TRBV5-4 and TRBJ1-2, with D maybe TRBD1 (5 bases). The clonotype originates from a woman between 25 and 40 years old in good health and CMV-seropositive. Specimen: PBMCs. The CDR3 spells CASSAPTVYGYTF. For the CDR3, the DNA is TGTGCCAGCAGCGCCCCGACAGTCTATGGCTACACCTTC.